Detailed here is one T cell receptor (beta chain). This clonotype was seen ten or more times. There is no known antigen for this receptor. No base quality information exists; no much larger clone differs at one position. The source of the sample is a study of T cells in Graves' hyperthyroidism and ophthalmopathy (dated by TCRdb to the late 2010s). With regard to the full study: Peripheral blood was collected at initial diagnosis, before any treatment. After blood sampling, hyperthyroidism patients were treated with methimazole at a starting dose of 30 mg daily, and ophthalmopathy patients were treated with high-dose intravenous methylprednisolone. An independent validation cohort of fewer than 20 hyperthyroidism patients and about 16 patients who later progressed to ophthalmopathy tested prospective prediction of ophthalmopathy. The paper describes TCR Vbeta CDR3 sequencing of 120 to 150 peripheral blood samples, made up of 43 ophthalmopathy patients, roughly 72 hyperthyroidism patients and about 17 progressor patients. For training and testing, the 100 or so patients in the discovery cohort were randomly divided in a 7:3 ratio. In addition, the study compared T-cell repertoires in thyroid tissue and in blood from five to seven Graves' hyperthyroidism patients. A discovery cohort of approximately 97 patients, roughly 43 with Graves' ophthalmopathy and fewer than 65 with stable Graves' hyperthyroidism, was used to find distinguishing TCR V-J signatures. What the research found in general, with its limitations: Most expanded thyroid clonotypes (frequency above 0.001) were also detected in blood, a finding suggesting that blood repertoires may reflect thyroid immune responses. No statistical method was used to set the sample size in advance, and investigators knew the group allocation. Ophthalmopathy was separated from stable hyperthyroidism by a 13 V-J signature model, with over 85% sensitivity and around 81% specificity obtained in cross-validation and 80%/75% obtained in testing. In validation, the model predicted progression to ophthalmopathy with about 71% sensitivity and 72% to 85% specificity, a median of around six months before onset.

TCR beta CDR3 regions were amplified from RNA transcripts. The TCR CDR3 was subjected to a first round of RT-PCR using the HTBI primer set and the Qiagen OneStep RT-PCR kit. The libraries were constructed in a second round of multiplex PCR and then size-selected and purified. Paired-end sequencing of the libraries was performed with 100 bp reads on an Illumina HiSeq2000. Per the source publication's procedure: SOAPnuke was used to process the raw data, with reads discarded if the reads contained adapters or uncalled bases, had a mean Phred below 15, or lacked an exact constant-primer or identifier match. COPE v1.2.5 was used to merge the high-quality paired reads, and each unique nucleotide sequence was defined as a clonotype. Clonotypes were aligned to IMGT TRBV, TRBD and TRBJ reference segments using MiTCR v1.1. The analysis was restricted to V-J combinations with a frequency above 0.0001, which together covered about 99% of the repertoires. The TCS score was defined as F50 (clonal expansion) divided by E x V (chaos), with BLOSUM62-based TCRdist calculated between CDR3 peptides within each V-J. Welch's t-statistics and random forest reduced roughly 500 V-J features to about 12, which were used in a naive Bayes classifier (R e1071). In TCRdb, the public reads were trimmed at Q25 with fastp and aligned with MiXCR, with productive beta chains retained. Every distinct CDR3 protein forms one entry, paired with its most common genes and DNA. For this entry, the V and J calls and clone size follow TCRdb and not the study's own pipeline. This sample comprises under 350,000 distinct CDR3 sequences, 15% to 20% of them detected only once. Roughly 49% of the sample rests with the top ten.

Stable Graves' hyperthyroidism was defined as the absence of progression to ophthalmopathy over 18 months of follow-up. Hyperthyroidism patients were newly diagnosed, with disease duration under 2 months, and aged 18 to 65 years. Exclusion was applied to patients with uncontrolled infections, other autoimmune diseases, pregnancy or lactation. Diagnoses were based on clinical symptoms, serum thyroxine and TRAb, thyroid ultrasound and orbital computed tomography. Ficoll-Paque density gradient centrifugation was used to isolate PBMCs from 9.5 to 10 ml of fresh peripheral blood. Trizol reagent was used to extract total RNA, and RNA quality was then checked on an Agilent 2100 Bioanalyzer. The trim is 5 bases for V and 6 bases for J, with a gap of 10 bases between the germline ends. Including cysteine and phenylalanine, the CDR3 has 13 amino acids. Here the CDR3 DNA is all that survives: 39 bases in frame from base 1. Taken from the germline V gene, the CDR1 and CDR2 loops are SNHLY and FYNNEI.

Source material: blood. The TCR originated in a woman aged 50 to 65 with Graves' hyperthyroidism. The rearranged segments are TRBV2 and TRBJ2-2; the D gene lacks a confident call. The CDR3 region has the sequence CASSLLLSGELFF. The DNA reads TGTGCCAGCAGTCTACTCCTCTCCGGGGAGCTGTTTTTT.